These 29 T cell receptor beta chains share one sample of origin, sequenced in a study of beta chain features in type 1 diabetes. Expressed TCRB transcripts got sequenced, as all isolated RNA was reverse transcribed. The assay was immunoSEQ multiplex PCR, and TCRdb's table has in-frame clones only and misses some. The sample yields approximately 470,000 clones, 25% to 35% seen once. The specimen sequenced was naive CD4+ T cells from blood. These receptor sequences come from a man aged 18 to 30 in good health.

This clone appeared a few times. The genes are TRBV29-1 and TRBJ2-6; possible D gene TRBD2, 5 bases. This CDR3 is built from 14 residues. Trimming pared 6 bases from V and 2 bases from J, leaving 11 bases between. CDR1 and CDR2 from the germline V gene are SQVTM and ANQGSEA. The DNA of the CDR3 is TGCAGCGTGGAGGTAGGCCCTGGGGCCAACGTCCTGACTTTC. It is translated as CSVEVGPGANVLTF.

This clone was seen more than once but under ten times. This chain joins TRBV30 and TRBJ2-1; D ambiguous. V lost 0 bases to trimming and J lost 6 bases, with 9 bases between them. The CDR3 is 13 residues long. Germline lookup yields CDR1 GTSNPN and CDR2 SVGIG (reference sequence). The CDR3 protein is CAWSVGRTNEQFF. DNA for the CDR3: TGTGCCTGGAGTGTAGGCAGGACCAATGAGCAGTTCTTC.

This chain links TRBV25-1 with TRBJ2-5; D gene ambiguous. The CDR3 is 13 residues long. V was shortened by 4 bases and J by 2 bases, with 8 bases between the two germline ends. From germline, CDR1 is MGHDK and CDR2 SYGVNS. CDR3 residues: CASSVRRQETQYF. For the CDR3, the DNA is TGTGCCAGCAGTGTGCGGAGACAAGAGACCCAGTACTTC.

The chain has TRBV15 and TRBJ1-1; TRBD1 matches at 8 bases. Germline CDR1 LNHNV, CDR2 YYDKDF (reference sequence). Losses at the gene ends were 5 bases for V and 1 base for J; bases not matched to a gene: 6. This CDR3 is built from 15 residues. The CDR3 nucleotides read TGTGCCACCAGCCGGACAGGGTTAAGGAACACTGAAGCTTTCTTT. Translating it yields CATSRTGLRNTEAFF.

This clone was picked up a small number of times. The rearrangement joins TRBV7-9 to TRBJ1-3; D unclear. Germline CDR1 reads SEHNR; CDR2 reads FQNEAQ (reference sequence). Trimming pared 4 bases from V and 1 base from J, leaving 11 bases between. This CDR3 spans 15 amino acids. In DNA, the CDR3 is TGTGCCAGCAGCTCTACTTCTCGGTCTGGAAACACCATATATTTT. Its protein is CASSSTSRSGNTIYF.

The J gene is TRBJ1-2, the V gene TRBV4-3; D is perhaps TRBD1 (5 bases). Trimming left V 0 bases short and J 5 bases short, with 13 bases between. Germline CDR1 is LGHNA and CDR2 is YSLEER. This CDR3 comprises 15 residues. CDR3 bases: TGCGCCAGCAGCCAAGATGGGGCAGATAAATATGGCTACACCTTC. This encodes CASSQDGADKYGYTF.

The chain couples TRBV7-9 to TRBJ1-2; D ambiguous. Trimming removed 1 base from V and 6 bases from J, with 15 bases in between. The length of the CDR3 is 15 residues. Germline-derived CDR1 and CDR2 are SEHNR and FQNEAQ (reference sequence). In DNA, the CDR3 is TGTGCCAGCAGCTTAGGCGATACGGGTTCGGATGGCTACACCTTC. Amino acids: CASSLGDTGSDGYTF.

This clone came up a few times. The V and J genes are TRBV29-1 and TRBJ2-3; D call uncertain. Trimming took off 3 bases at V and 5 bases at J, with 18 bases between the two ends. The CDR3 sequence is 15 residues long. In germline, CDR1 is SQVTM, CDR2 ANQGSEA. CDR3 loop: CSVDLAAYGGDTQYF. The DNA of the CDR3 is TGCAGCGTTGATTTGGCAGCCTACGGCGGAGATACGCAGTATTTT.

There are a few counts of this clone. V gene TRBV2 combines with J gene TRBJ2-3, with TRBD1 as a possible D gene (5 bases). This CDR3 has 13 residues. Trimming removed 7 bases at V and 4 bases at J, with 12 bases between. Germline loops: CDR1 SNHLY, CDR2 FYNNEI. The chain's CDR3 is CASTTEGADTQYF. In DNA form, the CDR3 reads TGTGCCAGCACCACGGAAGGGGCAGATACGCAGTATTTT.

This clone turned up a few times. The junction differs from germline at one of its ends, possibly a read error. V is TRBV29-1 and J is TRBJ2-3, with D unclear. Germline-derived CDR1 and CDR2 are SQVTM and ANQGSEA. The CDR3 covers 12 residues. DNA for the CDR3: TGCAGCGCTGAAAGTGGCACAGATACGCAGTATTTT. This encodes CSAESGTDTQYF.

V and J are TRBV5-4 and TRBJ2-2, with unresolved D. V was clipped by 6 bases and J by 3 bases, with 12 bases between them. The germline CDR1 and CDR2 sequences are SGHNT and YYREEE (reference sequence). The CDR3 spans 14 residues. The DNA for the CDR3 is TGTGCCAGCACCCGAGAACCGGACACCGGGGAGCTGTTTTTT. Translated: CASTREPDTGELFF.

The chain has TRBV7-9 and TRBJ2-4; D unclear. The CDR3 covers 13 residues. From germline, CDR1 is SEHNR and CDR2 FQNEAQ (reference sequence). Trimming left V 1 base short and J 9 bases short, with 10 bases between. The CDR3 region is CASSLGSVGIQYF. The CDR3 DNA reads TGTGCCAGCAGCTTAGGATCTGTCGGCATTCAGTACTTC.

The table lists this clone with a count of one. The chain uses TRBV2 and TRBJ2-5; no firm D call. The CDR3 is 13 amino acids. V was clipped by 8 bases and J by 5 bases, with 15 bases between them. The germline CDR1 and CDR2 sequences are SNHLY and FYNNEI. In DNA form, the CDR3 reads TGTGCCAGCTGGTGGTCCGGTGGGGAGACCCAGTACTTC. It specifies CASWWSGGETQYF.

The table lists this clone with a few counts. The rearrangement links TRBV5-6 to TRBJ2-3, with 8 bases that match TRBD1. Trimming cost V 7 bases and J 3 bases; bases outside gene matches: 4. Germline CDR1 is SGHDT and CDR2 is YYEEEE. CDR3 length equals 13 residues. The CDR3 bases are TGTGCCAGCGGGACAGGAACAACAGATACGCAGTATTTT. Protein: CASGTGTTDTQYF.

This clone has a handful of counts. V gene TRBV6-1 combines with J gene TRBJ2-1; D remains ambiguous. Germline V gene lookup returns CDR1 MNHNS and CDR2 SASEGT. This CDR3 has 12 residues. V lost 3 bases and J 6 bases, leaving 6 bases between the germline ends. CDR3 coding DNA: TGTGCCAGCAGTGAGTGGTTCAATGAGCAGTTCTTC. Protein sequence: CASSEWFNEQFF.

J is TRBJ1-1 and V is TRBV5-6; unclear D gene. Deletions cut 4 bases from V and 1 base from J, with 8 bases between. The CDR3 extends over 13 amino acids. In germline, CDR1 is SGHDT, CDR2 YYEEEE. The CDR3 spells CASSPGPNTEAFF. CDR3 DNA sequence: TGTGCCAGCAGCCCGGGCCCGAACACTGAAGCTTTCTTT.

The J gene is TRBJ2-3, the V gene TRBV18; unclear D gene. Germline assignment: CDR1 KGHSH and CDR2 LQKENI. Trimming took 3 bases from V and 2 from J, leaving 12 bases between them. This CDR3 contains 15 residues. CDR3 bases: TGTGCCAGCTCACCGGAAGACTGGGCCACAGATACGCAGTATTTT. This gives the protein CASSPEDWATDTQYF.

This clone was found a few times. The chain recombines TRBV30 with TRBJ1-1; 10 bases fit TRBD1. The germline V gene has CDR1 GTSNPN and CDR2 SVGIG (reference sequence). This CDR3 comprises 15 residues. Germline trimming cut 3 bases from V and 0 bases from J; bases unmatched to any gene: 4. The CDR3 DNA reads as TGTGCCTGGAGGAGACAGGGGGCCATGAACACTGAAGCTTTCTTT. This sequence encodes CAWRRQGAMNTEAFF.

A single count supports this clone. CDR3 nucleotide sequence: TGTGCCAGTAGTATCACAGGGGAAGGGAACGAGCAGTACTTC. This codes for CASSITGEGNEQYF. The V gene is TRBV19, the J gene TRBJ2-7; 7 bases match TRBD1. The CDR3 consists of 14 residues. Germline V gene lookup returns CDR1 LNHDA and CDR2 SQIVND (reference sequence). Trimming removed 3 bases from V and 5 bases from J; junction bases left unmatched: 7.

The chain joins TRBV7-2 to TRBJ2-7, with D possibly matching TRBD1 (6 bases). The CDR3 is 13 residues long. Germline V gene sequence: CDR1 SGHTA, CDR2 FQGNSA. V gave up 8 bases and J gave up 6 bases, with 17 bases separating them. The CDR3 is CASRGTGQGEQYF. The DNA for the CDR3 is TGTGCCAGCCGTGGAACGGGACAAGGCGAGCAGTACTTC.

V is TRBV6-5 and J is TRBJ2-5, with 7 bases fitting TRBD2. Germline CDR1 and CDR2: MNHEY and SVGAGI. V lost 6 bases and J lost 4; bases outside the gene matches: 8. The CDR3 covers 14 residues. The CDR3 region has the DNA TGTGCCAGCAGGGTCAGGCCTAGCGGAGAGACCCAGTACTTC. Protein sequence: CASRVRPSGETQYF.

This clone was counted a few times. This chain connects TRBV7-2 to TRBJ2-3; TRBD1 agrees at 7 bases. The germline V gene encodes CDR1 SGHTA and CDR2 FQGNSA. The CDR3 consists of 16 residues. V dropped 0 bases and J dropped 0; count of bases not matched to a gene: 3. DNA for the CDR3: TGTGCCAGCAGCTTAGCCGGGACAGATAGCACAGATACGCAGTATTTT. It encodes CASSLAGTDSTDTQYF.

This chain uses TRBV6-5 with TRBJ1-5, with unresolved D. CDR3 length: 14 residues. Trimming took 4 bases from V and 2 from J, leaving 9 bases between them. Germline V gives CDR1 MNHEY, CDR2 SVGAGI. For the CDR3, the DNA is TGTGCCAGCAGTTTAGAAGGAGGCAATCAGCCCCAGCATTTT. Translating gives CASSLEGGNQPQHF.

The chain couples TRBV7-8 to TRBJ2-3; TRBD2 matches at 8 bases. There are 16 residues in the CDR3. The junction had 9 bases not matched to a gene; V was cut back by 5 bases and J by 2 bases. CDR1 and CDR2 (germline): SGHVS, FQNEAQ. This CDR3 is CASSLIPGLDTDTQYF. For the CDR3, the DNA is TGTGCCAGCAGCCTAATCCCGGGACTAGACACAGATACGCAGTATTTT.

This clone has a single count. The V gene is TRBV7-2, the J gene TRBJ1-1; 7 positions agree with TRBD1. The trim removed 3 bases at V and 1 base at J, leaving 5 bases unmatched. The CDR3 is 15 residues long. Germline lookup yields CDR1 SGHTA and CDR2 FQGNSA. The CDR3 coding sequence is TGTGCCAGCAGCTTGAGGGGACAGCAGAACACTGAAGCTTTCTTT. It yields the protein CASSLRGQQNTEAFF.

In this sample, this clone turned up a few times. Additional DNA sequences in this sample encode the identical CDR3. The rearrangement links TRBV29-1 to TRBJ2-5; D is tentatively TRBD1 or TRBD2 (5 bases each). The CDR3 totals 14 residues. CDR1 is SQVTM, CDR2 ANQGSEA, per germline. The V gene lost 4 bases and the J gene lost 5 bases, with 17 bases spanning the gap. DNA of the CDR3: TGCAGCGTTGCTAGGGGAGCCGGCGGGGAGACCCAGTACTTC. Translated, it gives CSVARGAGGETQYF.

J is TRBJ2-5 and V is TRBV29-1; 13 nucleotides align to TRBD2. The CDR3 sequence is 16 residues long. Germline-derived CDR1 and CDR2 are SQVTM and ANQGSEA. V shed 0 bases and J 7 bases; nucleotides not matched to a gene: 8. The DNA of the CDR3 is TGCAGCGTTGAAGATCGACTAGCGGGAGGCCCAGGGACCCAGTACTTC. Amino acids: CSVEDRLAGGPGTQYF.

The gene calls are TRBV30 and TRBJ2-7; 14 bases are a match to TRBD2. V lost 5 bases to trimming and J lost 4 bases; unmatched junction nucleotides: 4. The germline V gene encodes CDR1 GTSNPN and CDR2 SVGIG (reference sequence). The CDR3 runs 14 residues. CDR3 residues: CAWGLAGGGYEQYF. CDR3 bases: TGTGCCTGGGGACTAGCGGGAGGAGGGTACGAGCAGTACTTC. The full variable domain, rest sourced from reference TRBV30 and TRBJ2-7, is SQTIHQWPATLVQPVGSPLSLECTVEGTSNPNLYWYRQAAGRGLQLLFYSVGIGQISSEVPQNLSASRPQDRQFILSSKKLLLSDSGFYLCAWGLAGGGYEQYFGPGTRLTVT.

Concerning this clone: An end of the junction does not agree with germline; a read error may underlie this. V usage is TRBV7-7 and J usage is TRBJ2-3; TRBD1 or TRBD2 may be the D gene (6 bases each). The CDR3 runs 15 residues. Per germline, CDR1 SSHAT and CDR2 FNYEAQ (reference sequence). CDR3 sequence reads: CASSSGTHRADTQYF. CDR3 bases: TGTGCTAGCAGCTCTGGGACTCACAGGGCAGATACGCAGTATTTT.